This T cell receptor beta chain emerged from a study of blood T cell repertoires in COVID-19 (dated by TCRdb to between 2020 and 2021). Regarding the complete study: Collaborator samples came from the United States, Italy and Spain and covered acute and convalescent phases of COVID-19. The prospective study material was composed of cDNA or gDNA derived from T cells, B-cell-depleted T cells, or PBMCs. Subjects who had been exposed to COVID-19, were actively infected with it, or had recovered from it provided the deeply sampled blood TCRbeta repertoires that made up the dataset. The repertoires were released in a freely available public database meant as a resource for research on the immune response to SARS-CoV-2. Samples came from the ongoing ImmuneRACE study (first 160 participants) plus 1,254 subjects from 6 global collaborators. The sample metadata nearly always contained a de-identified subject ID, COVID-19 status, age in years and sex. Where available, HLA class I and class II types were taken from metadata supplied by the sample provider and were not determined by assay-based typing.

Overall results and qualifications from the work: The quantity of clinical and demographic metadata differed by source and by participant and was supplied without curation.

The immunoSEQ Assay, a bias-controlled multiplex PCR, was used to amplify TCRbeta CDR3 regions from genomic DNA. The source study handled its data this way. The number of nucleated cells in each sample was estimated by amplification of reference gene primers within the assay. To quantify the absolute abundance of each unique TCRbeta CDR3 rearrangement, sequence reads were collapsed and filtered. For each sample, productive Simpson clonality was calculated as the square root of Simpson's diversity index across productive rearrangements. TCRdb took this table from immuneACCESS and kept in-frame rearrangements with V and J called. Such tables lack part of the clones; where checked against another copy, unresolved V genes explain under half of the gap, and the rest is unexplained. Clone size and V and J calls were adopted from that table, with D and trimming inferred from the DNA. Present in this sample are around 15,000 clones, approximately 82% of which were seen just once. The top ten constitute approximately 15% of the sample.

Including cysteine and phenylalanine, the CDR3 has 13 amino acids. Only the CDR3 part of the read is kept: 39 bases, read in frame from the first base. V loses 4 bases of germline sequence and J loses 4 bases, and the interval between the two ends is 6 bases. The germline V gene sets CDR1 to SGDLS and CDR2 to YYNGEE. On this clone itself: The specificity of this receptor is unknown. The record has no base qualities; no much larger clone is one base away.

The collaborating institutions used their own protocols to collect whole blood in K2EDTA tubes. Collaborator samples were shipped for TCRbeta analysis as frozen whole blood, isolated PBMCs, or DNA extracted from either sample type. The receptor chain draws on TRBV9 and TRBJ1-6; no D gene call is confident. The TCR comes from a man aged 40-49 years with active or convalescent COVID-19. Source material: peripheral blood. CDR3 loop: CASSPDYNSPLHF. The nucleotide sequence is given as TGTGCCAGCAGCCCAGATTATAATTCACCCCTCCACTTT.